This TCR beta chain was identified during a study of cytomegalovirus exposure and HLA in healthy donors. The wider study: Earlier results showed roughly 120 million unique TCR beta sequences derived from 150 million to 200 million T cells.

Notes on the study in general: The study recorded 164 TCR beta chains that were cytomegalovirus-associated. TCR beta sequences reportedly predicted most subjects' HLA-A and HLA-B alleles accurately.

Note on this clone: Its matching antigen is unknown.

CDR3 length: 12 amino acids. CDR1 and CDR2 (germline): SGHNT, YYREEE (reference sequence). V was clipped by 2 bases and J by 8 bases, with 10 bases between them. Use of 60 Vbeta and 13 Jbeta primers characterized the PCR. Method: immunoSEQ multiplex PCR; TCRdb's copy keeps in-frame clones and lacks some. This sample yields around 170,000 clones, of which around 73% are seen a single time; under 1.5% belongs to the top ten. The sample was PBMCs. The rearrangement links TRBV5-4 to TRBJ1-1; D gene unclear. The TCR comes from a male donor in good health and CMV-seronegative. The CDR3 loop reads CASSFGRLEAFF. DNA of the CDR3: TGTGCCAGCAGCTTTGGGAGGTTAGAAGCTTTCTTT.